The source of this TCR beta chain is a study of shared clonotypes between healthy human individuals. Trimming stripped 6 bases from V and 0 bases from J, with 5 bases between. The CDR3 contains 12 residues. Germline assignment: CDR1 LNHDA and CDR2 SQIVND (reference sequence). Generated by immunoSEQ multiplex PCR, the TCRdb table keeps only in-frame clones and is missing some. The top ten hold more than 0.9% of the sample, which has some 2 million clones, less than 95% seen once. The naive CD8 fraction comprised CD45RO-negative cells positively selected for CCR7 and excluded terminally differentiated effector memory CD45RA+ cells.

V and J are TRBV19 and TRBJ2-5, with D unclear. The sequence came from a man between 18 and 35 years old in good health. The source material was naive CD8+ T cells sorted from blood. The CDR3 coding sequence is TGTGCCAGTAGCTCGTACCAAGAGACCCAGTACTTC. This sequence encodes CASSSYQETQYF.